This TCR beta chain was documented in a study of cytomegalovirus exposure and HLA in healthy donors (dated by TCRdb to 2015 to 2018). Regarding the complete study: An earlier analysis of 587 of the donors reported 276 Gb of sequence data and roughly 120 million unique TCR beta sequences obtained from some 170 million T cells. To predict cytomegalovirus infection status, the study brought together high-throughput TCR immunosequencing, statistical association of individual TCRs with disease status, and machine learning. Class I and class II HLA loci were covered by the typing at four-digit resolution. The study aimed to test whether cataloging public T cell receptors could reveal signatures of past pathogen exposure. In an earlier analysis of more than 550 of the donors, high-throughput TCR beta sequencing was used to judge whether each TCR beta V gene segment behaved as functional or pseudogenic. Besides the first cohort of around 670 subjects, a separate validation cohort made up of 120 different subjects was used. In a later analysis, previously published TCR beta repertoires from 550 to 700 donors were re-analyzed and high-resolution HLA genotyping was added so that TCR occurrence patterns could be studied. All discovery cohort repertoires had been generated on a single sequencing platform. The T cell repertoires of some 700 subjects were profiled by immunosequencing and related to cytomegalovirus serostatus. Alongside the repertoire data, information on donor age, sex, ethnicity and CMV serostatus was compiled. The later analysis used no new phenotypic data to find candidate immune exposures, relying instead on TCR beta sequences and their occurrence across donors. Genome-wide SNP genotypes for about 60% of the 666 donors were used in a later genetic analysis, which treated that subset as a discovery cohort. Across some 400 genotyped donors of the cohort, an average of roughly 200,000 unique TCR beta nucleotide sequences per donor were sequenced, and 15% to 20% of those sequences were non-productive. Because of strong linkage in the cohort, five DR-DQ haplotypes were treated as single units for association and clustering. About 300 gigabases of sequencing data and 78 million or so unique TCR sequences were included in an early release covering 500 to 750 HLA-typed donors. Typing coverage varied by locus: about 629-640 donors for A, B, C, DRB1 and DQB1; roughly 560 for DQA1; more than 600 for DPA1; roughly 470 for DPB1. Of the approximately 400 genotyped donors, over 80% were placed in the genetic ancestry cluster associated with self-reported Caucasian donors.

The cohort comprised some 730 healthy bone marrow donors. Cohort members were all nominally healthy when sampled, although unrecorded immune exposures were likely present. The donor tested CMV seropositive and was one of the 289 seropositive cohort members. A peripheral blood sample was provided by each donor, and peripheral blood mononuclear cells were used for TCR beta sequencing. The Qiagen DNeasy Blood Extraction Kit was used to extract genomic DNA from the blood cell samples. Looking up the germline V gene yields CDR1 SGDLS and CDR2 YYNGEE. Trimming costs V 4 bases and J 6 bases, and their ends lie 17 bases apart. The CDR3 sequence holds 15 residues, the cysteine and phenylalanine included. The kept DNA is CDR3 alone, 45 bases in frame from the first base. This clone has a single count. No cognate antigen has been identified for it. The sample holds no much larger clone one base away, and base qualities are not on file.

The method behind the library was the immunoSEQ multiplex PCR assay. The multiplex PCR relied on a mix of 60 forward primers for TCR Vbeta segments and 13 reverse primers for TCR Jbeta segments. The CDR3 region of rearranged TCR beta genes was amplified from genomic DNA with a multiplex PCR assay. On the Illumina HiSeq System, the amplified TCR beta libraries were sequenced as 87-base-pair reads. Per the source publication's procedure: A later analysis counted about 80 million unique TCR beta chains across the 666 repertoires, and around 12 million of these chains were shared by at least two donors. To remove PCR and sequencing errors, raw reads were error-corrected and collapsed into unique sequences using a nearest-neighbor algorithm that merged closely related sequences. V, D and J gene segments were assigned by aligning CDR3 sequences to IMGT reference sequences. For a sequence to be retained, at least a six-nucleotide match to both a V gene segment and a J gene segment was required. Rearrangements were classified as productive when the CDR3 lacked stop codons and remained in frame with V and J, and all other rearrangements were classified as non-productive. Following IMGT convention, CDR3 was defined as the stretch from the second conserved V-encoded cysteine to the conserved J-encoded phenylalanine. Sequences without an unambiguous match to a single V gene segment were excluded from the earlier analysis of several hundred of the donors. In an earlier analysis of around 590 of the donors, a V segment was called functional when productive rearrangements were above 56.7%, and segregating when the standard deviation between donors exceeded 5%. To diagnose cytomegalovirus status from the catalog of TCR beta chain sequences, a statistical classification framework was built. A later analysis assigned V and J genes by comparing TCR nucleotide sequences with IMGT/GENE-DB human TR gene sequences. Using the TCRdist pipeline, a later analysis assigned CDR3 sequences along with most-parsimonious VDJ recombination scenarios. In a later analysis, each TCR beta chain was defined by its CDR3 amino acid sequence together with its V-gene family, and reads lacking a unique V-gene family were excluded. As a way to deal with suspected cross-contamination and a sequencing artifact, a later analysis dropped roughly 600 nucleotide sequences that were highly shared and had low generation probability. In a later analysis, a clonal expansion index was calculated for each public chain from normalized within-repertoire ranks of inferred template counts. In a later analysis, generation probabilities were computed with a VDJ recombination model fitted to out-of-frame rearrangements, and the resulting probabilities were checked against IGoR. A later analysis scored TCR-TCR, TCR-HLA and TCR-CMV co-occurrence with hypergeometric tests, applying a repertoire-size bias correction to TCR pairs. A later analysis estimated false discovery rates by permuting HLA or CMV assignments 20 times. In a later analysis, co-occurring TCRs were grouped using DBSCAN, and TCRdist sequence similarity was added for clustering within HLA-allele-positive subsets. Repertoires with fewer than 30,000 or more than 120,000 public chains were left out of co-occurrence clustering, as were a few repertoires with anomalous nucleotide sharing. What TCRdb holds here is the immuneACCESS table cut down to in-frame rearrangements. Part of the clones is not present; checked against another copy, under half of the missing clones reflect an unresolved V gene, and the others are unexplained. Clone size and the V and J calls come from that table; the DNA yielded D and trimming. Within this sample are 160,000 or so clones, with 81% of them counted one time only. The ten largest clones add up to 1% to 1.5% of the sample.

Here is what the overall study found, with its caveats: While some public TCRs were present in many individuals, most TCR sequences turned up only very rarely across donors. A later analysis found that most CMV-associated TCR beta chains appeared HLA-restricted, with HLA associations seemingly driven largely by CMV exposure. A total of about 180 TCR beta chains were listed by the study as associated with cytomegalovirus. Assigning TCR associations to individual alleles was difficult when HLA alleles, especially DR and DQ, strongly co-occurred. Over 15 rarely observed V segments, including chromosome 9 orphons, were excluded from the earlier analysis of a few hundred of the donors because counts were too low. The 87-base-pair reads could not distinguish some IMGT-functional V segments, including TRBV6-2 and TRBV6-3, so those segments were excluded. A group of highly shared sequence variants was considered likely to be a technical artifact of the sequencing pipeline. In a later genetic analysis, a missense DCLRE1C variant was associated with V-gene and J-gene trimming of TCR beta chains, and the association was replicated in an independent cohort. In vitro tests confirmed that three of the cytomegalovirus-associated TCR beta chains recognize cytomegalovirus antigens. Compared with the approximately 720-donor mean, donors in an Asian-associated ancestry cluster had fewer N-insertions in productive TCRs, according to a later genetic analysis. A later analysis found that HLA-associated TCR beta chains were more clonally expanded and had lower generation probabilities than equally common non-associated chains. Correlated functional status among segregating V segments might be attributable to linkage disequilibrium, but an unknown experimental factor could not be ruled out. Because some donors lacked HLA typing at each locus, the association tests relied only on the typed subset. Specific HLA alleles were associated with around 18,000 TCR beta sequences at a false discovery rate of 0.05 in a later analysis. A further reported finding was that TCR beta sequences accurately predicted the HLA-A and HLA-B alleles for most subjects in the first cohort. In a later analysis, several top co-occurrence clusters were reported to appear linked to parvovirus B19, influenza, CMV and Epstein-Barr virus. In an earlier analysis of over 550 of the donors, most TCR beta V segments were observed in productive rearrangements about 87% or about 30% of the time, broadly matching IMGT annotations. According to a later analysis, TCR association rates differed among HLA loci, with DRB1 alleles showing the most associated TCRs and HLA-C alleles showing the fewest. The only immune exposure information available for the cohort was CMV serostatus. Only TCR beta chains were sequenced in this cohort, and the absence of alpha or paired-chain data limited detectable features. The presence/absence analyses assumed that sequencing depth was roughly uniform across donors, and that assumption may not be true. It was suggested by the authors that the approach could potentially be generalized to other disease states and immunological phenotypes. The classifier was reported to diagnose cytomegalovirus status with high specificity and sensitivity in both the original cohort and the validation cohort.

Sequenced input: PBMCs. Here the chain combines TRBV9 and TRBJ2-1, with TRBD1 tentatively as D gene (6 bases match). This TCR was recovered from a man aged 45-65 years in good health and CMV-seropositive. In nucleotides, the sequence is TGTGCCAGCAGCTCTCAGGCAGGGGCCCTCAATGAGCAGTTCTTC. Its amino acids are CASSSQAGALNEQFF.